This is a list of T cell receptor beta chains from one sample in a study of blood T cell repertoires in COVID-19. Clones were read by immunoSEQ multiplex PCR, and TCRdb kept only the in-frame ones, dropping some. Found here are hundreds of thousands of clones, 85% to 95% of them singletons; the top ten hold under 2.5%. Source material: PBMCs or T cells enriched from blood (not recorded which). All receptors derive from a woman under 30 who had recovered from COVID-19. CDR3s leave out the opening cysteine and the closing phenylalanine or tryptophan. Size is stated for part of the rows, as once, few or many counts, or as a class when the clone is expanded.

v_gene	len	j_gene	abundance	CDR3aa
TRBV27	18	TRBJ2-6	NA	ASSLHSLQGSHPGANVLT
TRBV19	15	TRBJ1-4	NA	ASSRGSIRATNEKLF
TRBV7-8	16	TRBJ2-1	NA	ASSDGLAGAGSYNEQF
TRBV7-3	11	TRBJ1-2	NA	ASSPWEGRGYT
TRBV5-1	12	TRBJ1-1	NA	ASSREVMNTEAF
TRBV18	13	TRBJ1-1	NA	ASSPFTSSVTEAF
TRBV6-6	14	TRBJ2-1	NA	ASSPNSSGRGNEQF
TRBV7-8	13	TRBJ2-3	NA	ASSPPSGFGDTQY
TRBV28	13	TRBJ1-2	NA	ASSLGRGERDGYT
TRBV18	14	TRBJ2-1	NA	ASSPPAGVSYNEQF
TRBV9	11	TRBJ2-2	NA	ASSEKNTGELF
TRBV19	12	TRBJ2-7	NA	ASSADRVSYEQY
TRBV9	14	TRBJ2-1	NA	ASSARTSGGYNEQF
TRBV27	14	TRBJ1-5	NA	ASSLVGDLRNQPQH
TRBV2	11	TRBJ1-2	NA	ASSEAEDYGYT
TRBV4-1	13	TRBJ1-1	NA	ASSQGVQGYTEAF
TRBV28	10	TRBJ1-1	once	AIAAGLTEAF
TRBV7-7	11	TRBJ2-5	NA	ASSIDVQATQY
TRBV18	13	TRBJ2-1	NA	ASSPPGLASNEQF
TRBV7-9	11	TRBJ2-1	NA	ASSSTRDNEQF
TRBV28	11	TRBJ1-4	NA	ASKGQFNEKLF
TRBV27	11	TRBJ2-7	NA	ASSHSPPYEQY
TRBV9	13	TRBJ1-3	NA	ASSPQPGGGKTIY
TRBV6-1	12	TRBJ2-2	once	ASSEIQGTGELF
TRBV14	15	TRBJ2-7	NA	ASSPQPRGEGIYEQY
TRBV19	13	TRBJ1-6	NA	ASSTLTGTNSPLH
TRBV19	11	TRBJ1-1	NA	ASSSTMNTEAF
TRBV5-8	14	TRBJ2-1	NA	ASSRNTMKGYNEQF
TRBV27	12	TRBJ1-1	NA	ASSFLGRDTEAF
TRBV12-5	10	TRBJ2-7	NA	ASGHGPYEQY
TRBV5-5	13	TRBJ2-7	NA	ASSRRTEREYEQY
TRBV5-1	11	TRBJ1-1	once	ASSLTMNTEAF
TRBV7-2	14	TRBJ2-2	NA	ASSQPTGGFAGELF
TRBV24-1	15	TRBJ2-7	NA	ATSDPGGRLNSYEQY
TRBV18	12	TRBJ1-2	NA	ASSRRTGDGGYT
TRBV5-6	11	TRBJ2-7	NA	ASSLRSNREQY
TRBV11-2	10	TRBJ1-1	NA	ASSLERTRAF
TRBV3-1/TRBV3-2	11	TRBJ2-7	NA	ASTREHSYEQY
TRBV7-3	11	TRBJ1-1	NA	ASSLTNEGEAF
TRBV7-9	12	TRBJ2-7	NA	ASSLAGVGHEQY
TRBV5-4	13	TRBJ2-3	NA	ASSLWTDSTDTQY
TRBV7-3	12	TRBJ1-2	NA	ASSLGTGGDGYT
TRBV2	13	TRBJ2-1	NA	ASRMDRASYNEQF
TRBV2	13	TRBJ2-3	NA	ASSEDRGEADTQY
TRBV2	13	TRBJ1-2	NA	ASSELMRGDYGYT
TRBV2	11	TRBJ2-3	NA	ASSEGRADTQY
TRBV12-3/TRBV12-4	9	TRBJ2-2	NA	ASTPGGELF
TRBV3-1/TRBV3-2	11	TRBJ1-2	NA	ASRGQEFYGYT
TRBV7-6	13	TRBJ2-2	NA	ASSPNLPGTGELF
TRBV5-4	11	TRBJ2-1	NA	ASSIIAGQEQF
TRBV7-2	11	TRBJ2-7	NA	ASSSEYSYEQY
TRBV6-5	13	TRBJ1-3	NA	ASSYYQGSGNTIY
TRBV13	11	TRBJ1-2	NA	ASSLRDNYGYT
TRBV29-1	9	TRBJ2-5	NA	SEAEGETQY
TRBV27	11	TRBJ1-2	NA	ASSLEQGGGYT